Listed below are T cell receptor beta chains from one sample, sequenced in a study of blood T cell repertoires in COVID-19. The method was immunoSEQ multiplex PCR; TCRdb's version includes in-frame clones alone and lacks a portion of them. The sample shows approximately 190,000 clones, approximately 86% of them seen only once. The sample consisted of peripheral blood. The source of these receptors is a man between 65 and 79 years old with active or convalescent COVID-19. The CDR3 runs from the conserved cysteine through the conserved F or W. The D gene is left open where the match is weak. Size tells how often a clone was seen (once, few, many) or the class of an expanded clone, and some rows leave it out.

j_call,d_call,v_call,clone_size,cdr3_nt,cdr3_aa
TRBJ2-2,-,TRBV7-2,-,TGTGCCAGCAGCTTATCTAGATTGATCACCGGGGAGCTGTTTTTT,CASSLSRLITGELFF
TRBJ2-6,-,TRBV6-1,-,TGTGCCAGCAGTGAGCGGCAGGGAGGTGTTGGTGGGGCCAACGTCCTGACTTTC,CASSERQGGVGGANVLTF
TRBJ1-2,TRBD1,TRBV19,-,TGTGCCAGTAGTTCGACAGGGTTCGGTGGCTACACCTTC,CASSSTGFGGYTF
TRBJ2-1,TRBD1,TRBV3-1/TRBV3-2,few,TGTGCCAGCAGCCAAGGGACAGGGCCCCGGAATGAGCAGTTCTTC,CASSQGTGPRNEQFF
TRBJ2-1,TRBD2,TRBV9,-,TGTGCCAGCAGCGTTCATCCGCGGGGGGACCCCATACCCTACAATGAGCAGTTCTTC,CASSVHPRGDPIPYNEQFF
TRBJ2-6,-,TRBV7-2,-,TGTGCCAGCAGCTTAGCGGAAGGGACAGCCAACGTCCTGACTTTC,CASSLAEGTANVLTF
TRBJ2-7,-,TRBV21-1,few,TGTGCCAGCAGCTCTAAGTTTCAGGGTTCCCACCACGAGCAGTACTTC,CASSSKFQGSHHEQYF
TRBJ2-7,-,TRBV13,-,TGTGCCAGCAGCTCTACCCAATCGTGGCAGTACTTC,CASSSTQSWQYF
TRBJ2-3,-,TRBV7-9,-,TGTGCCAGCAGCTCACCTCTAACTACAGGGTCTTCTAGCACAGATACGCAGTATTTT,CASSSPLTTGSSSTDTQYF
TRBJ1-6,-,TRBV5-6,-,TGTGCCAGCAGCTTGTTACAGGGTAACTTCGATTCACCCCTCCACTTT,CASSLLQGNFDSPLHF
TRBJ2-3,-,TRBV7-2,-,TGTGCCAGCAGCTTAGGGTCCGGGACTTTCACAGATACGCAGTATTTT,CASSLGSGTFTDTQYF
TRBJ1-1,-,TRBV7-9,-,TGTGCCAGCAGCCGTCAGGGCACTGAAGCTTTCTTT,CASSRQGTEAFF
TRBJ1-1,TRBD1,TRBV9,-,TGTGCCAGCAGCGTTGGGACAGCCGGTTTTGAAGCTTTCTTT,CASSVGTAGFEAFF
TRBJ2-7,-,TRBV18,-,TGTGCCAGCTCACCACGTGCAGGACTCTACGAGCAGTACTTC,CASSPRAGLYEQYF
TRBJ2-2,TRBD1,TRBV10-3,-,TGTGCCATCAAGACAGGGCCCGCGAACACCGGGGAGCTGTTTTTT,CAIKTGPANTGELFF
TRBJ1-1,-,TRBV27,-,TGTGCCAGCTCCCCCATCCCGGGGAACACTGAAGCTTTCTTT,CASSPIPGNTEAFF
TRBJ2-5,-,TRBV7-8,-,TGTGCCAGCAGCTTAGGGGGGCGAGAGACCCAGTACTTC,CASSLGGRETQYF
TRBJ2-1,TRBD2,TRBV19,-,TGTGCCAGTAGTACATCCCCAGGGCTAGCGGTGAACAATGAGCAGTTCTTC,CASSTSPGLAVNNEQFF
TRBJ2-3,TRBD1,TRBV11-2,few,TGTGCCAGCAGCGATCTTCAGGGGGCAAGAACAGATACGCAGTATTTT,CASSDLQGARTDTQYF
TRBJ2-2,-,TRBV4-3,-,TGCGCCAGCAGCCAAGATCTGCAGGCATGGTCGTCCGGGGAGCTGTTTTTT,CASSQDLQAWSSGELFF
TRBJ2-7,TRBD1,TRBV6-6,-,TGTGCCAGCACGGGACAGTCCTACGAGCAGTACTTC,CASTGQSYEQYF
TRBJ1-4,-,TRBV7-2,-,TGTGCCAGCAGCTTAGAGAGGGAGGGTTTCAGGCCAACTAATGAAAAACTGTTTTTT,CASSLEREGFRPTNEKLFF
TRBJ2-7,TRBD1,TRBV29-1,-,TGCAGCGTTGAAAGGTGGCAGGGGGCAGGCGGATTCTACGAGCAGTACTTC,CSVERWQGAGGFYEQYF
TRBJ2-1,TRBD1,TRBV10-3,-,TGTGCCATCAGTGAGTTCGTAGGACAGGGGGACAATGAGCAGTTCTTC,CAISEFVGQGDNEQFF
TRBJ2-1,TRBD1,TRBV28,-,TGTGCCAGCAGTTTCTTCGGACAGGGTACCTACAATGAGCAGTTCTTC,CASSFFGQGTYNEQFF
TRBJ2-5,TRBD2,TRBV30,-,TGTGCCCGGACCGGGGGGGGAAATGGGGAGACCCAGTACTTC,CARTGGGNGETQYF
TRBJ1-4,TRBD1,TRBV6-5,-,TGTGCCAGCAGCGCGGGACAGGGAAGAGAAAAACTGTTTTTT,CASSAGQGREKLFF
TRBJ1-1,TRBD1,TRBV5-4,-,TGTGCCAGCAGCTTGTTGACAGGGATGAACACTGAAGCTTTCTTT,CASSLLTGMNTEAFF
TRBJ1-5,-,TRBV5-5,once,TGTGCCAGCAGCTTGCGGGGAGCGAGCAATCAGCCCCAGCATTTT,CASSLRGASNQPQHF
TRBJ2-7,-,TRBV21-1,-,TGTGCCAGCAGCAAAACGTCGCCCGGGACAAGGAGCTACGAGCAGTACTTC,CASSKTSPGTRSYEQYF
TRBJ1-2,TRBD1,TRBV28,-,TGTGCCAGCAGTATTGGGACAGGGGGCCACTATGGCTACACCTTC,CASSIGTGGHYGYTF
TRBJ2-1,TRBD2,TRBV27,-,TGTGCCAGCAGTCCCCAAAGCGGGAGCTCCTACAATGAGCAGTTCTTC,CASSPQSGSSYNEQFF
TRBJ2-1,TRBD2,TRBV30,-,TGTGCCTGGAGAACTAGCGGGGCGGGCTACAATGAGCAGTTCTTC,CAWRTSGAGYNEQFF
TRBJ2-7,-,TRBV9,-,TGTGCCAGCAGCGTAGATAGTTGGGACACGTACTACGAGCAGTACTTC,CASSVDSWDTYYEQYF
TRBJ2-5,-,TRBV11-2,-,TGTGCCAGCAGCTTCGGGGGGCTGGGGACCCAGTACTTC,CASSFGGLGTQYF
TRBJ1-5,TRBD1,TRBV9,-,TGTGCCAGCACGCGTACTTTCCGGGACAGGAGATGTGTTGATAGCAATCAGCCCCAGCATTTT,CASTRTFRDRRCVDSNQPQHF
TRBJ2-1,-,TRBV11-3,-,TGTGCCAGCAGCTTGGGGGCTCGGGATGAGCAGTTCTTC,CASSLGARDEQFF
TRBJ1-5,TRBD1,TRBV15,few,TGTGCCACCAGCAGAGATCTAACAGGGGGAATCGATCAGCCCCAGCATTTT,CATSRDLTGGIDQPQHF
TRBJ1-3,-,TRBV7-6,-,TGTGCCAGCAGCTTAGCCTCAAAGGGGCCGGGAAACACCATATATTTT,CASSLASKGPGNTIYF
TRBJ1-3,TRBD1,TRBV19,once,TGTGCCAGTAGTATCGCGGGGACAGATGGAAACACCATATATTTT,CASSIAGTDGNTIYF